This T cell receptor (beta chain) is drawn from a study of T cells in Graves' hyperthyroidism and ophthalmopathy. Regions amplified from RNA transcripts were the TCR beta CDR3 regions. Carried out on the TCR CDR3, a first-round RT-PCR used the HTBI primer set. Each CDR3 protein is one row after TCRdb ran MiXCR on the multiplex PCR reads. The top ten clones hold 15% to 17% of a sample with 350,000 or so distinct CDR3 sequences, 15% to 20% of them seen once. The CDR3 runs 13 residues. CDR1 and CDR2 (germline): DFQATT, SNEGSKA (reference sequence). The germline V and J ends were trimmed by 3 bases and 6 bases, with 9 bases remaining between them. Ten or more counts support this clonotype.

This clonotype was sampled from a middle-aged woman with Graves' ophthalmopathy. Sequenced input: blood. J is TRBJ1-6 and V is TRBV20-1; D remains unclear. The CDR3 sequence: CSASVQFNSPLHF. The DNA of the CDR3 is TGCAGTGCTAGTGTACAGTTTAATTCACCCCTCCACTTT.